Following are 20 T cell receptor beta chains from one sample sequenced in a study of T cell responses to AZD1222 COVID-19 vaccine. Clones were sequenced by immunoSEQ multiplex PCR, and TCRdb holds only the in-frame ones, with some missing. The sample shows 90,000 to 120,000 clones, 92% of them seen only once. Sequencing used peripheral blood, obtained 28 days after the second AZD1222 dose. These TCRs come from an adult who received the AZD1222 COVID-19 vaccine.

This clone was observed once. This rearrangement joins TRBV5-1 to TRBJ1-1; TRBD1 matches at 9 bases. The length of the CDR3 is 14 residues. Trimming cost V 2 bases and J 7 bases; bases outside gene matches: 6. Looked up from germline, CDR1 is SGHRS and CDR2 is YFSETQ. CDR3 sequence: CASSFGQGKLEAFF. CDR3 DNA: TGCGCCAGCAGCTTCGGACAGGGGAAACTTGAAGCTTTCTTT. The full variable domain, in which reference TRBV5-1 and TRBJ1-1 provide the parts outside the CDR3, is KAGVTQTPRYLIKTRGQQVTLSCSPISGHRSVSWYQQTPGQGLQFLFEYFSETQRNKGNFPGRFSGRQFSNSRSEMNVSTLELGDSALYLCASSFGQGKLEAFFGQGTRLTVV.

This sequence joins TRBV4-1 and TRBJ1-3, with 7 bases matching TRBD1. CDR3 size: 17 residues. Germline lookup yields CDR1 MGHRA and CDR2 YSYEKL. The junction had 7 bases not matched to a gene; V was cut back by 1 base and J by 1 base. The CDR3 DNA follows: TGCGCCAGCAGCCAAGGTGATAACAGGGGATCTGGAAACACCATATATTTT. Translated: CASSQGDNRGSGNTIYF.

The rearrangement links TRBV24-1 to TRBJ2-2; D is unclear. CDR1 and CDR2 (germline): KGHDR, SFDVKD. This CDR3 spans 17 amino acids. V was cut by 5 bases and J by 5 bases, with 20 bases left in between. The CDR3 sequence: CATSVPPGHGETGELFF. CDR3 sequence (DNA): TGTGCCACCAGTGTCCCCCCGGGCCACGGAGAGACCGGGGAGCTGTTTTTT.

The chain combines TRBV4-3 with TRBJ2-6, with D tentatively TRBD1 (5 bases). The CDR3 loop spans 16 amino acids. CDR1 is LGHNA, CDR2 YSLEER, per germline. Trimming removed 0 bases at V and 0 bases at J, with 6 bases between. CDR3 residues: CASSQDQGSGANVLTF. DNA for the CDR3: TGCGCCAGCAGCCAAGACCAGGGCTCTGGGGCCAACGTCCTGACTTTC.

The chain has TRBV6-6 and TRBJ2-7, with unresolved D. The V and J ends lost 2 bases and 0 bases respectively, with 11 bases between them. The germline V gene has CDR1 MNHNY and CDR2 SVGAGI (reference sequence). The CDR3 consists of 15 residues. This CDR3 reads CASSYMGDSSYEQYF. The CDR3 DNA reads TGTGCCAGCAGTTACATGGGCGACTCCTCCTACGAGCAGTACTTC.

This sequence joins TRBV4-3 and TRBJ1-5, with D unclear. Germline lookup yields CDR1 LGHNA and CDR2 YSLEER. This CDR3 comprises 13 residues. Deletions cut 0 bases from V and 5 bases from J, with 5 bases between. CDR3 coding DNA: TGCGCCAGCAGCCAAGAGGCGGATCAGCCCCAGCATTTT. It encodes CASSQEADQPQHF.

The chain uses TRBV28 and TRBJ1-1; 7 positions agree with TRBD1. The germline CDR1 and CDR2 sequences are MDHEN and SYDVKM. V was clipped by 8 bases and J by 3 bases; unmatched bases: 9. CDR3 length: 14 amino acids. The CDR3 DNA is TGTGCCAGCGGAACCTTACAGGGGTACACTGAAGCTTTCTTT. As protein: CASGTLQGYTEAFF.

V and J are TRBV7-8 and TRBJ2-1; 7 nucleotides match TRBD2. Looked up from germline, CDR1 is SGHVS and CDR2 is FQNEAQ. This CDR3 contains 15 residues. The ends lost 0 bases at V and 6 bases at J; junction bases unmatched: 5. The CDR3 here is CASSLAQGLGNEQFF. The CDR3 DNA is TGTGCCAGCAGCTTAGCGCAAGGACTAGGCAATGAGCAGTTCTTC.

This clone was recorded only once. A read error may account for a junction end that differs from germline. The rearrangement joins TRBV30 to TRBJ1-2; D gene ambiguous. The length of the CDR3 is 12 residues. Germline CDR1 and CDR2: GTSNPN and SVGIG (reference sequence). The CDR3 DNA sequence: TGTGCCGGGAGCCTAGGAGTCTATGGCTACACCTTC. This translates into CAGSLGVYGYTF.

This chain links TRBV4-2 with TRBJ2-5; D might be TRBD1 (5 bases). V shed 4 bases and J shed 5 bases, with 14 bases lying between them. The CDR3 contains 14 residues. Germline-derived CDR1 and CDR2 are LGHNA and YNFKEQ. This CDR3 reads CASSRGWQDETQYF. The DNA of the CDR3 is TGTGCCAGCAGCCGGGGCTGGCAGGACGAGACCCAGTACTTC.

This chain connects TRBV9 to TRBJ1-1; a possible D gene is TRBD1 (5 bases). The CDR3 contains 16 residues. Germline assignment: CDR1 SGDLS and CDR2 YYNGEE. Trimming removed 3 bases at V and 0 bases at J, with 15 bases between. The CDR3 nucleotides are TGTGCCAGCAGCGCAAAGTCGGGACCGGTGAACACTGAAGCTTTCTTT. Amino acid sequence: CASSAKSGPVNTEAFF.

The chain uses TRBV3-1 (or the pseudogene TRBV3-2) and TRBJ2-2; D possibly uses TRBD1 or TRBD2 (5 bases each). Germline loops: CDR1 LGHDT, CDR2 YNNKEL (reference sequence). The CDR3 runs 15 residues. Trimming took off 0 bases at V and 6 bases at J, with 11 bases between the two ends. The CDR3 nucleotides are TGTGCCAGCAGCCAAGAAGGGACGGTCTCCGGGGAGCTGTTTTTT. Translating gives CASSQEGTVSGELFF.

This clone has a single count. CDR3 DNA sequence: TGCGCCAGCAGCTCGAGCACGGACGAGACCCAGTACTTC. Protein product: CASSSSTDETQYF. The gene calls are TRBV5-1 and TRBJ2-5; no clear D gene. Trimming took 3 bases from V and 5 from J, leaving 11 bases between them. The CDR3 has 13 residues. Germline CDR1 and CDR2: SGHRS and YFSETQ.

Turning to this clone: This sample includes further DNA sequences coding for the same CDR3. The chain uses TRBV30 and TRBJ1-2; 7 bases are shared with TRBD1. Per the germline V gene, CDR1 is GTSNPN and CDR2 is SVGIG (reference sequence). V dropped 0 bases and J dropped 5; count of bases not matched to a gene: 6. The CDR3 totals 14 residues. CDR3: CAWSVGQGVYGYTF. CDR3 nucleotide sequence: TGTGCCTGGAGTGTAGGGCAGGGGGTATATGGCTACACCTTC.

The chain is built from TRBV5-1 and TRBJ1-3; 11 bases agree with TRBD1. CDR3 size: 17 residues. The germline V gene encodes CDR1 SGHRS and CDR2 YFSETQ. Trimming took 4 bases from V and 0 from J; bases not matched to a gene: 6. In nucleotides, the CDR3 is TGCGCCAGCAGCCCAGGACAGGGGGCGAGCTCTGGAAACACCATATATTTT. This codes for CASSPGQGASSGNTIYF.

V is TRBV7-2 and J is TRBJ2-3, with 10 bases that match TRBD2. Germline V gene lookup returns CDR1 SGHTA and CDR2 FQGNSA. The V gene end was trimmed by 2 bases and the J gene end by 2 bases; junction bases not matched to a gene: 4. This CDR3 contains 16 residues. The DNA for the CDR3 is TGTGCCAGCAGCTTACTAGCGGGAGTTGACACAGATACGCAGTATTTT. Amino acids: CASSLLAGVDTDTQYF.

The CDR3 DNA is TGTGCCAGCACCCGTGGGTACGAGCAGTACTTC. Protein: CASTRGYEQYF. The V and J genes are TRBV12-3 or TRBV12-4 and TRBJ2-7; D gene ambiguous. Trimming left V 7 bases short and J 4 bases short, with 8 bases between. This CDR3 spans 11 amino acids.

The V and J genes are TRBV21-1 and TRBJ1-3; the D call TRBD1 from the table was never checked on the DNA. TRBV21-1 is labeled a pseudogene. The CDR3 spans 16 residues. In DNA, the CDR3 is TGTGCCAGCAGCAACGGTCGAGGGGGCGCTGGAAACACCATATATTTT. Its translation is CASSNGRGGAGNTIYF.

The V gene is TRBV14, the J gene TRBJ2-7, with 7 bases aligning to TRBD2. Germline CDR1 SGHDN, CDR2 FVKESK. The V segment lost 2 bases and the J segment 5 bases; nucleotides outside the gene matches: 15. The CDR3 loop spans 17 amino acids. The CDR3 spells CASSQRTFGGRGNEQYF. In DNA, the CDR3 is TGTGCCAGCAGCCAACGAACGTTCGGCGGGAGAGGGAACGAGCAGTACTTC.

The chain uses TRBV12-3 or TRBV12-4 and TRBJ2-5; TRBD1 aligns across 7 bases. V trimming: 7 bases; J trimming: 3 bases; junction bases outside the gene matches: 2. The CDR3 extends over 12 amino acids. Here the CDR3 DNA reads TGTGCCAGCACCGGGACAGAAGAGACCCAGTACTTC. Amino acids: CASTGTEETQYF.